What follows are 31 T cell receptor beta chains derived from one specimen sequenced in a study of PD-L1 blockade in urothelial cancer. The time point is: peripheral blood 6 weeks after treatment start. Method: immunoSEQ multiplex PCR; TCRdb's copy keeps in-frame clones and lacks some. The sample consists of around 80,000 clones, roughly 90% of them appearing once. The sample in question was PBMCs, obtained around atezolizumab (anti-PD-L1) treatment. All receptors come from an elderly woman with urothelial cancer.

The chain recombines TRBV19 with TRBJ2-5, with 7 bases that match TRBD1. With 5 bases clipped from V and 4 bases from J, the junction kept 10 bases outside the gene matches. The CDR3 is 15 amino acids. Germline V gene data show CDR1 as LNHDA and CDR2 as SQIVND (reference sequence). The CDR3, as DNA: TGTGCCAGTAGTCCCGAAGGGGGCAGAGGAGAGACCCAGTACTTC. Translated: CASSPEGGRGETQYF.

This CDR3 reads CASSVGRAAYGYTF. The CDR3, as DNA: TGTGCCAGCAGCGTAGGGAGGGCAGCCTATGGCTACACCTTC. The V and J genes are TRBV9 and TRBJ1-2; D gene ambiguous. The CDR3 contains 14 residues. CDR1 and CDR2 (germline): SGDLS, YYNGEE. Trimming pared 0 bases from V and 4 bases from J, leaving 10 bases between.

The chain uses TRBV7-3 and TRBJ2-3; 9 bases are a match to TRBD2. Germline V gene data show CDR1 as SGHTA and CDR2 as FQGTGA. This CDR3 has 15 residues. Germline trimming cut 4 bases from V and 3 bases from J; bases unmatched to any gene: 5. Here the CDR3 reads CASSYSGSGTDTQYF. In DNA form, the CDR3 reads TGTGCCAGCAGCTATAGCGGGAGTGGGACAGATACGCAGTATTTT. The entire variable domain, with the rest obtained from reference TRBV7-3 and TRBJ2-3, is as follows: GAGVSQTPSNKVTEKGKYVELRCDPISGHTALYWYRQSLGQGPEFLIYFQGTGAADDSGLPNDRFFAVRPEGSVSTLKIQRTERGDSAVYLCASSYSGSGTDTQYFGPGTRLTVL.

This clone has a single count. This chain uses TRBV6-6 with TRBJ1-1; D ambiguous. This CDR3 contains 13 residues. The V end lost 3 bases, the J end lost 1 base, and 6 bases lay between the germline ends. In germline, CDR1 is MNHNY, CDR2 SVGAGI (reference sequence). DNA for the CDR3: TGTGCCAGCAGTTATGGCCCGAACACTGAAGCTTTCTTT. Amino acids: CASSYGPNTEAFF.

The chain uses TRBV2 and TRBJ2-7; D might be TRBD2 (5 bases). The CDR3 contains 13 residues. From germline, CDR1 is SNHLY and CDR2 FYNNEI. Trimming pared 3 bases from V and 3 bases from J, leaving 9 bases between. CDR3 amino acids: CASSERSGYEQYF. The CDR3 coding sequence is TGTGCCAGCAGTGAGCGAAGCGGCTACGAGCAGTACTTC.

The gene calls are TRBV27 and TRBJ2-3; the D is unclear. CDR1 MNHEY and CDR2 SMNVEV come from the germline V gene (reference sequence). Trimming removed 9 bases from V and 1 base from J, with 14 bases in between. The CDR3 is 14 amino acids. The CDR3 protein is CASRGVGRTDTQYF. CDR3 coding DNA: TGTGCCAGTCGCGGAGTAGGTCGCACAGATACGCAGTATTTT.

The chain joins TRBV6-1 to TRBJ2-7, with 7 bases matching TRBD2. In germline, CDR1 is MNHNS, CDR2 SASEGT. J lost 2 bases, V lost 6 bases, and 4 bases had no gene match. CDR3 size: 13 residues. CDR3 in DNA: TGTGCCAGCAGCCAAGGACTAGCCTACGAGCAGTACTTC. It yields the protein CASSQGLAYEQYF.

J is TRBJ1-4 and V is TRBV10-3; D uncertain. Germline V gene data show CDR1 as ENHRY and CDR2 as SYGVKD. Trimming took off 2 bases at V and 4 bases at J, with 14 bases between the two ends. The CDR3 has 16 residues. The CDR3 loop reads CAISEPPGMGNEKLFF. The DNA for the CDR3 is TGTGCCATCAGTGAGCCCCCGGGGATGGGTAATGAAAAACTGTTTTTT.

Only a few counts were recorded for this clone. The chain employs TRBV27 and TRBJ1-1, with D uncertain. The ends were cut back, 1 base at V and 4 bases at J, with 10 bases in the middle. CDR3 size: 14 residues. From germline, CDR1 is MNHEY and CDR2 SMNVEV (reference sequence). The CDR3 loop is CASSLLAGGTEAFF. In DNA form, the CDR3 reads TGTGCCAGCAGTTTATTAGCGGGTGGCACTGAAGCTTTCTTT.

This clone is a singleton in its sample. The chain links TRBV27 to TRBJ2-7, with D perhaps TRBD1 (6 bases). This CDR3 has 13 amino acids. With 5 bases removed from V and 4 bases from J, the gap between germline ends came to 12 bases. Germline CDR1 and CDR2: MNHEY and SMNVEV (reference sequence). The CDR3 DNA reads TGTGCCAGCAGTATTTCACAGGGATACGAGCAGTACTTC. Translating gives CASSISQGYEQYF.

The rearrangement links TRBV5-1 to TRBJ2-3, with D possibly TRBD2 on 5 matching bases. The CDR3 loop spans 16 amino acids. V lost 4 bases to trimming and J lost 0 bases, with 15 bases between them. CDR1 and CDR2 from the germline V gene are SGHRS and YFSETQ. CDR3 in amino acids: CASSREGGGSTDTQYF. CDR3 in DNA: TGCGCCAGCAGCCGTGAGGGCGGCGGGAGCACAGATACGCAGTATTTT.

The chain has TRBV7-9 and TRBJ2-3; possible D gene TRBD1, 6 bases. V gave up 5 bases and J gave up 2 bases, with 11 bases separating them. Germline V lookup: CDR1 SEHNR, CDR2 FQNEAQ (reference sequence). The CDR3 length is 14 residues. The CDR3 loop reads CASSPGQFTDTQYF. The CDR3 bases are TGTGCCAGCAGCCCTGGACAGTTCACAGATACGCAGTATTTT.

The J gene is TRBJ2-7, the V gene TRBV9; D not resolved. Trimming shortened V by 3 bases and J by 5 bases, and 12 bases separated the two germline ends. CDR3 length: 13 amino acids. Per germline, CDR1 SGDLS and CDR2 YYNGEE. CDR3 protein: CASSESGINEQYF. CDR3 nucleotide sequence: TGTGCCAGCAGCGAATCAGGTATAAACGAGCAGTACTTC.

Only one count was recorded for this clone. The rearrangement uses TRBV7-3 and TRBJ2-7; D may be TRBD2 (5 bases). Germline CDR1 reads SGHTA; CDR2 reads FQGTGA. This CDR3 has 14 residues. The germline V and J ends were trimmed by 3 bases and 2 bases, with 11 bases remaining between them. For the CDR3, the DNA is TGTGCCAGCAGCTTTGCAGCGGATGCCTACGAGCAGTACTTC. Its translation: CASSFAADAYEQYF. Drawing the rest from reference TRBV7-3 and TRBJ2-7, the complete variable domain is GAGVSQTPSNKVTEKGKYVELRCDPISGHTALYWYRQSLGQGPEFLIYFQGTGAADDSGLPNDRFFAVRPEGSVSTLKIQRTERGDSAVYLCASSFAADAYEQYFGPGTRLTVT.

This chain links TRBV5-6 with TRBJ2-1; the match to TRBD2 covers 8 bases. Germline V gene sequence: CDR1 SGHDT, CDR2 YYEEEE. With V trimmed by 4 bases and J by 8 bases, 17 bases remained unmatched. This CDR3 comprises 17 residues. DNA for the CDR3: TGTGCCAGCAGCCCGGGGGGGCGGGAGAGGTTTATGTATGAGCAGTTCTTC. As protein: CASSPGGRERFMYEQFF.

The CDR3 sequence is CASSLELGAGGYTF. For the CDR3, the DNA is TGTGCCAGCAGCTTAGAGCTAGGGGCAGGTGGCTACACCTTC. V gene TRBV7-9 combines with J gene TRBJ1-2, with a tentative D call TRBD1 (5 bases). The CDR3 consists of 14 residues. V lost 1 base and J 7 bases, leaving 13 bases between the germline ends. Looked up from germline, CDR1 is SEHNR and CDR2 is FQNEAQ (reference sequence).

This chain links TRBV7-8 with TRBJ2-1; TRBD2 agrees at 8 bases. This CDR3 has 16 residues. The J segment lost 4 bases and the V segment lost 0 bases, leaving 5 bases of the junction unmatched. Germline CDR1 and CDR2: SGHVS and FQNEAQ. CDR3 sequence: CASSLAGGGSYNEQFF. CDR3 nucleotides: TGTGCCAGCAGCTTAGCCGGGGGGGGATCTTACAATGAGCAGTTCTTC.

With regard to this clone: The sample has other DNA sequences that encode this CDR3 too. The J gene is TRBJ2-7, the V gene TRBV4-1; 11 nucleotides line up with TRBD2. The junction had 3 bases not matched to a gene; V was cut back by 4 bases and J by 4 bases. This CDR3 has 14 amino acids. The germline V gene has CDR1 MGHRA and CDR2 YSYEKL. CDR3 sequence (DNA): TGCGCCAGCAGCCCGGGACTAGCGGTGTACGAGCAGTACTTC. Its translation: CASSPGLAVYEQYF.

CDR3 DNA: TGTGCCAGCAGTCCACAACAGACCACTGAAGCTTTCTTT. Translated: CASSPQQTTEAFF. The rearrangement links TRBV7-3 to TRBJ1-1; no definite D call. V was trimmed by 6 bases and J by 4 bases, leaving 12 bases between them. Germline lookup yields CDR1 SGHTA and CDR2 FQGTGA. CDR3 length: 13 amino acids.

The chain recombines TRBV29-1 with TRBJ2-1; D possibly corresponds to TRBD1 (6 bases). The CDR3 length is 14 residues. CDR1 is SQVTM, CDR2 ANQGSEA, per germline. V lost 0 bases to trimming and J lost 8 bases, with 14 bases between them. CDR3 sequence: CSVEERFRGDEQFF. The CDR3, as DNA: TGCAGCGTTGAAGAGCGGTTCAGGGGCGATGAGCAGTTCTTC.

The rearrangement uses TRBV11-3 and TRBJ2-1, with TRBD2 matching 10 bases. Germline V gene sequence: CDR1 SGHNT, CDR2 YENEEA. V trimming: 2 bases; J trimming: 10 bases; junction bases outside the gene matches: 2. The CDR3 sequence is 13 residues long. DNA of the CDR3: TGTGCCAGCAGCTTAAGCGGGAGGGGGGAGCAGTTCTTC. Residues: CASSLSGRGEQFF.

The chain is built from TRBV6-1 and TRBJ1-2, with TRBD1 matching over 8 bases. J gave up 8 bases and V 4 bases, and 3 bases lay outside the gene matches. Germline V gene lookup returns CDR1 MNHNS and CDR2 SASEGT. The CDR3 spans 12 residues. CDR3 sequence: CASSGTGSGYTF. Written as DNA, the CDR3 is TGTGCCAGCAGTGGGACAGGGAGCGGCTACACCTTC.

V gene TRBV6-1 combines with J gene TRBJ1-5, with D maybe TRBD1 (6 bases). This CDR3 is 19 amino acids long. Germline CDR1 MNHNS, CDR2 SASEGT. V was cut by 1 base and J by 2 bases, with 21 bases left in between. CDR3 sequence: CASSEVVKSGRTGNQPQHF. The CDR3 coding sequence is TGTGCCAGCAGTGAAGTAGTGAAGTCAGGGCGGACAGGCAATCAGCCCCAGCATTTT.

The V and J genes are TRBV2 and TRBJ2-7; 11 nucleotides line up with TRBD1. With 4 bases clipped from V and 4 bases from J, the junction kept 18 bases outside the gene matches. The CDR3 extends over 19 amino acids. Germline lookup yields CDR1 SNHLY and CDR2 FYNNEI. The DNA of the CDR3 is TGTGCCAGCAGTGGGGCGGGGACGGGCCGGGACAGGGGGATTTACGAGCAGTACTTC. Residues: CASSGAGTGRDRGIYEQYF.

The CDR3: CASSPLGLAGSYEQYF. The DNA of the CDR3 is TGTGCCAGCAGCCCCCTGGGACTAGCGGGATCCTACGAGCAGTACTTC. The genes are TRBV7-9 and TRBJ2-7; 13 bases line up with TRBD2. Germline V lookup: CDR1 SEHNR, CDR2 FQNEAQ (reference sequence). The CDR3 sequence is 16 residues long. V lost 5 bases to trimming and J lost 1 base; unmatched junction nucleotides: 5.

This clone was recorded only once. CDR3 sequence reads: CAWSGRLAASYEQYF. The CDR3 nucleotides read TGTGCCTGGAGCGGGAGGCTAGCGGCCTCCTACGAGCAGTACTTC. This chain joins TRBV30 and TRBJ2-7, with TRBD2 matching 7 bases. Trimming took 3 bases from V and 0 from J; bases not matched to a gene: 8. The germline V gene encodes CDR1 GTSNPN and CDR2 SVGIG (reference sequence). This CDR3 is built from 15 residues.

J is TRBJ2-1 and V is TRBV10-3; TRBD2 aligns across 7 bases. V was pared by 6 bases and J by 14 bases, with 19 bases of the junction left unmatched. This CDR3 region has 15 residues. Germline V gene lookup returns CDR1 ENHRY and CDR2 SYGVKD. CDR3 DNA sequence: TGTGCCATCAGAGATCGGGATGCGGGAGCGGTGAGTGAGTTCTTC. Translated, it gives CAIRDRDAGAVSEFF.

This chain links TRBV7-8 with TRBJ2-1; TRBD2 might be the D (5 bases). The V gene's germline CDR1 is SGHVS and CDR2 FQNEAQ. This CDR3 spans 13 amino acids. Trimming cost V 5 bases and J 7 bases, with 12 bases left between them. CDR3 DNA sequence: TGTGCCAGCAGCCCCGACCGGACTAATGAGCAGTTCTTC. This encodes CASSPDRTNEQFF. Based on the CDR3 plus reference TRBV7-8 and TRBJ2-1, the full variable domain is GAGVSQSPRYKVAKRGQDVALRCDPISGHVSLFWYQQALGQGPEFLTYFQNEAQLDKSGLPSDRFFAERPEGSVSTLKIQRTQQEDSAVYLCASSPDRTNEQFFGPGTRLTVL.

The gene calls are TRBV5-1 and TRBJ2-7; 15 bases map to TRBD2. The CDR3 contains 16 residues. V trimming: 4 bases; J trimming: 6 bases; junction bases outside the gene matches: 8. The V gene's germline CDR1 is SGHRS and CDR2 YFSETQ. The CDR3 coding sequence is TGCGCCAGCAGCCCTCCGGGACTAGCGGGAGGAGGCGAGCAGTACTTC. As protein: CASSPPGLAGGGEQYF.

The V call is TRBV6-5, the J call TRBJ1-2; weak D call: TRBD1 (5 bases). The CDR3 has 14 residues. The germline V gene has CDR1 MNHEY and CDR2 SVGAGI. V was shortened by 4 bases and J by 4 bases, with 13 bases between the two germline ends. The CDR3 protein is CASSWAQETYGYTF. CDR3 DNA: TGTGCCAGCAGTTGGGCACAGGAGACCTATGGCTACACCTTC.

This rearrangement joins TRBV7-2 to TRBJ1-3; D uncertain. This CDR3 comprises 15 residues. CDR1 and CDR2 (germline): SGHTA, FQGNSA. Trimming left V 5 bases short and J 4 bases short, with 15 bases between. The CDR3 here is CASSPPPQTGNTIYF. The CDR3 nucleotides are TGTGCCAGCAGCCCGCCCCCACAAACGGGAAACACCATATATTTT.